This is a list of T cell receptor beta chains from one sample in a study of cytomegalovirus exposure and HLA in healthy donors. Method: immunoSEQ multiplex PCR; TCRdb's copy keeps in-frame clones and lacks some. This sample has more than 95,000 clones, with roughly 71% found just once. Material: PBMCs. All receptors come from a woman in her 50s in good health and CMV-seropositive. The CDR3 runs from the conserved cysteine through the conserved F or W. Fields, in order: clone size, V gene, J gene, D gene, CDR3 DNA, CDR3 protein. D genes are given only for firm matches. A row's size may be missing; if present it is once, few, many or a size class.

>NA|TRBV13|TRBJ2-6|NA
TGTGCCAGCAGCCCCCTGGGGGCCGGGGCCAACGTCCTGACTTTC
CASSPLGAGANVLTF
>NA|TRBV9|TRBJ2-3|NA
TGTGCCAGCAGCGTAGGACTCGCCACGTCAGATACGCAGTATTTT
CASSVGLATSDTQYF
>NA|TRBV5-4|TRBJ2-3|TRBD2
TGTGCCAGCAGCTCCAGACTAGCGGGGACAGATACGCAGTATTTT
CASSSRLAGTDTQYF
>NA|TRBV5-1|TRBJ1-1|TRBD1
TGCGCCAGCAGCTTGGGGGGGACAGCAAACACTGAAGCTTTCTTT
CASSLGGTANTEAFF
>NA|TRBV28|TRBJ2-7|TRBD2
TGTGCCAGCAGTTTATGGGAAGCGGGGGGATCCTCCTACGAGCAGTACTTC
CASSLWEAGGSSYEQYF
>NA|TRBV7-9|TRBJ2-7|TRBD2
TGTGCCGGCAGCTTACCGACTAGCGGTAGCTACGAGCAGTACTTC
CAGSLPTSGSYEQYF
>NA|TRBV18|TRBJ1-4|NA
TGTGCCAGCTCACCACCGGAAAGAGGAGAAAAACTGTTTTTT
CASSPPERGEKLFF
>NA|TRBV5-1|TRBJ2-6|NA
TGCGCCAGCAGCAAAGGCACGGGGTTCTCTGGGGCCAACGTCCTGACTTTC
CASSKGTGFSGANVLTF
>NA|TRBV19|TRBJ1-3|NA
TGTGCCAGTACCCTCGGAAACACCATATATTTT
CASTLGNTIYF
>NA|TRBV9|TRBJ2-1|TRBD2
TGTGCCAGCAGCGTAGCTGGGGTTTTTGGGGCACTAGCGCCTGAGCAGTTCTTC
CASSVAGVFGALAPEQFF
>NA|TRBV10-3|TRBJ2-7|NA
TGTGCCATCAGTGAGAGAGGGGAGGAGAGCGAGCAGTACTTC
CAISERGEESEQYF
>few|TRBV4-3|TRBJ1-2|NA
TGCGCCAGCAGCCACCCGGACAGCTATGGCTACACCTTC
CASSHPDSYGYTF
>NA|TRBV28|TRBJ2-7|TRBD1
TGTGCCAGCAGTCCAGGGGGCTACGAGCAGTACTTC
CASSPGGYEQYF
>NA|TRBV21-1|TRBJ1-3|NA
TGTGCCAGCAGGGTCGACGGGAGACACTCTGGAAACACCATATATTTT
CASRVDGRHSGNTIYF
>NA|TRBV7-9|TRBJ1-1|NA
TGTTCCAGCAGCTTAATCGTGGGGGACATGAACACTGAAGCTTTCTTT
CSSSLIVGDMNTEAFF
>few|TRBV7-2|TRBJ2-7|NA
TGTGCCAGCAGCTTAGTGGCAGGGGTCTCCTACGAGCAGTACTTC
CASSLVAGVSYEQYF
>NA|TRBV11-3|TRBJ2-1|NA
TGTGCCAGCAGCTCTGGTCGGGTCCAGAGCTCCTACAATGAGCAGTTCTTC
CASSSGRVQSSYNEQFF